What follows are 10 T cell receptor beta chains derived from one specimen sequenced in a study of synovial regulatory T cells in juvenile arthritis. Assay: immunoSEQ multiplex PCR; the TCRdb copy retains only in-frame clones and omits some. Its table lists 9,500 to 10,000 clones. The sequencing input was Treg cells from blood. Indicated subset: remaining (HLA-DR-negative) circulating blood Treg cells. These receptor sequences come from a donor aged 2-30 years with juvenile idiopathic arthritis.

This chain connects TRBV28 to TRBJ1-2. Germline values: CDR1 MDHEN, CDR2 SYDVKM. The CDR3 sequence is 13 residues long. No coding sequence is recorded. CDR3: CASSKTAAAGHTF.

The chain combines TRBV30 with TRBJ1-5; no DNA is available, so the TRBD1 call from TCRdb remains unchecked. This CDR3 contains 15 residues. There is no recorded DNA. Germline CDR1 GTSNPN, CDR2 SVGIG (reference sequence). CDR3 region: CAWSWGQNSNQPQHF.

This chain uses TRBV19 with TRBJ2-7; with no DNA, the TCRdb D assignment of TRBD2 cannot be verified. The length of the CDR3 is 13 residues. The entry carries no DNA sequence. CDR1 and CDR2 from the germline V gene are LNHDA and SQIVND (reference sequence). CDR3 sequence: CASSISGGGEQYF. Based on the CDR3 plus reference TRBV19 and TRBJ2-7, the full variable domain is DGGITQSPKYLFRKEGQNVTLSCEQNLNHDAMYWYRQDPGQGLRLIYYSQIVNDFQKGDIAEGYSVSREKKESFPLTVTSAQKNPTAFYLCASSISGGGEQYFGPGTRLTVT.

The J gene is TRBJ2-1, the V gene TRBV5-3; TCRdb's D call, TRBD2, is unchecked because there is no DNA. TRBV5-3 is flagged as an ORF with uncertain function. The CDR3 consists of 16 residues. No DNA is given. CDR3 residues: CARSLRGLAAYNEQFF.

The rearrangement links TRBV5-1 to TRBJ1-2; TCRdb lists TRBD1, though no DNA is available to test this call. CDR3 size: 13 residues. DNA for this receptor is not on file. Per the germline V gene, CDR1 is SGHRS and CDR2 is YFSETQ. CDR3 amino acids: CASSLETGVGYTF.

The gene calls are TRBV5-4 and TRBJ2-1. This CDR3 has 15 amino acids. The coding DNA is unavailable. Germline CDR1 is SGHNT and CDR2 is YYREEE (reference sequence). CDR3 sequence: CASSLQQTSFNEQFF.

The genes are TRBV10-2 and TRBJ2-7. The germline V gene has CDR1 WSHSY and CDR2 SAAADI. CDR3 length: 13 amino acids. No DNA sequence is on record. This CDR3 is CASSGLGNGEQYF.

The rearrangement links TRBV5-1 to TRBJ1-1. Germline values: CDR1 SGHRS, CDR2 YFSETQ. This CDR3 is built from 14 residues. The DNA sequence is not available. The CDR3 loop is CASRISPLNTEAFF.

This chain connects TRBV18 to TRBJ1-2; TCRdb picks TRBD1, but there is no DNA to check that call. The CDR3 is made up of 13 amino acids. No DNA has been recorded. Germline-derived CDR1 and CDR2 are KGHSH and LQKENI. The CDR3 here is CASSAGQDYGYTF.

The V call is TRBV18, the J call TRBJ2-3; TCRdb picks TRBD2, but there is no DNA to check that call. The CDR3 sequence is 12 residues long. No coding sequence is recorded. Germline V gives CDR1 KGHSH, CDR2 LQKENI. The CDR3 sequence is CASSPSSDTQYF.